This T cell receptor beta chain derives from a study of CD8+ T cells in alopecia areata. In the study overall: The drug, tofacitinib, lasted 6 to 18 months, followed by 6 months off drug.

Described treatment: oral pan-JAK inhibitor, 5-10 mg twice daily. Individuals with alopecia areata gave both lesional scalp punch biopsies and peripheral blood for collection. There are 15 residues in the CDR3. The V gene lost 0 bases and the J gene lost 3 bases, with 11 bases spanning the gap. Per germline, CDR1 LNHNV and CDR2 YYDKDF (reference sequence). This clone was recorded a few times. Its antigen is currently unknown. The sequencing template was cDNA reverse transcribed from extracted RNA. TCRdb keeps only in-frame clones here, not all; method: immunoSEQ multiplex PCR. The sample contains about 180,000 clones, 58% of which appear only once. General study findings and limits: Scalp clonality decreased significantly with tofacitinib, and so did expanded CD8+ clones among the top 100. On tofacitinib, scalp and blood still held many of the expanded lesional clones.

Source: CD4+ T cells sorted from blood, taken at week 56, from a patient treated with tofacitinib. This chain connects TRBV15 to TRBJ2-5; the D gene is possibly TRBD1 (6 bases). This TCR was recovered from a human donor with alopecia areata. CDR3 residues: CATSRDRDIEETQYF. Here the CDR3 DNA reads TGTGCCACCAGCAGAGACCGGGACATCGAAGAGACCCAGTACTTC.